This T cell receptor beta chain was documented in a study of T-cell reconstitution after alpha-beta-depleted transplantation in children. V was pared by 4 bases and J by 4 bases, with 16 bases between. There are 15 residues in the CDR3. Unique molecular identifiers tagged the TCRbeta library. Via MiXCR, TCRdb re-called the PCR reads, giving one row per CDR3 protein. Of around 500,000 distinct CDR3 sequences in the sample, approximately 13% were seen once. There are a few counts of this clonotype. The TCR was taken from a human donor who donated a stem cell graft to a child with combined immunodeficiency. The sequenced sample was PBMCs from the stem cell graft donor, obtained from the stem cell graft. The rearrangement joins TRBV12-3 or TRBV12-4 to TRBJ2-5; D is undetermined. The CDR3 nucleotides are TGTGCCAGCAGTTCACCTAGTAAGGTTGGAGAGACCCAGTACTTC. Translation gives CASSSPSKVGETQYF.